These 32 T cell receptor beta chains share one sample of origin, sequenced in a study of shared clonotypes between healthy human individuals. Here immunoSEQ multiplex PCR was the method, and the copy in TCRdb shows in-frame clones only, minus some. The table records 2 million to 3 million clones, over 85% of them present only once. Input material: naive CD4+ T cells from PBMCs. Subset denoted: CD45RA+ positively selected. The receptors were sampled from a man between 18 and 29 years old in good health. Some clones in this sample may be carry-over from other donors' samples.

This rearrangement joins TRBV4-1 to TRBJ2-2; TRBD2 might be the D (5 bases). Trimming shortened V by 5 bases and J by 3 bases, and 16 bases separated the two germline ends. Germline V gene lookup returns CDR1 MGHRA and CDR2 YSYEKL. The CDR3 sequence is 16 residues long. The CDR3 DNA follows: TGCGCCAGCAGCTCCTACAACGGAGGATACACCGGGGAGCTGTTTTTT. Translating gives CASSSYNGGYTGELFF.

This clone showed up just once. The chain is built from TRBV29-1 and TRBJ2-6; the match to TRBD1 covers 9 bases. The germline V gene has CDR1 SQVTM and CDR2 ANQGSEA. V lost 3 bases and J lost 0; bases outside the gene matches: 3. This CDR3 comprises 16 residues. The CDR3 DNA sequence: TGCAGCGTTGAGGGGGACAGGGACTCTGGGGCCAACGTCCTGACTTTC. Protein: CSVEGDRDSGANVLTF.

The V gene is TRBV25-1, the J gene TRBJ2-1; D ambiguous. There are 13 residues in the CDR3. CDR1 is MGHDK and CDR2 is SYGVNS in the germline V gene. V lost 4 bases and J lost 7, with 11 bases in between. The CDR3 loop reads CASSAPHRNEQFF. As DNA, the CDR3 is TGTGCCAGCAGTGCACCCCATCGGAATGAGCAGTTCTTC.

The genes are TRBV27 and TRBJ1-2, with D possibly matching TRBD1 (5 bases). CDR1 is MNHEY and CDR2 is SMNVEV in the germline V gene (reference sequence). This CDR3 region has 14 residues. Trimming took 6 bases from V and 1 from J, leaving 12 bases between them. CDR3 nucleotides: TGTGCCAGCAGCCAGAGACAGAGTAACTATGGCTACACCTTC. Translated: CASSQRQSNYGYTF.

CDR3 in amino acids: CASSSTQGGEYGYTF. CDR3 in DNA: TGTGCCAGCAGCTCAACCCAGGGGGGGGAATATGGCTACACCTTC. This chain joins TRBV7-6 and TRBJ1-2; 7 bases align to TRBD1. Germline CDR1 and CDR2: SGHVS and FNYEAQ. Germline trimming cut 4 bases from V and 5 bases from J; bases unmatched to any gene: 10. The length of the CDR3 is 15 residues.

The chain couples TRBV5-1 to TRBJ2-7; 9 positions match TRBD1. The J segment lost 9 bases and the V segment lost 4 bases, leaving 17 bases of the junction unmatched. The CDR3 is 16 amino acids. Germline V gene lookup returns CDR1 SGHRS and CDR2 YFSETQ. The CDR3 coding sequence is TGCGCCAGCAGCCTGACAGGGGGTAATGAGAATTTTGGGCAGTACTTC. This codes for CASSLTGGNENFGQYF.

This chain joins TRBV5-4 and TRBJ2-5; 12 bases are a match to TRBD2. CDR1 and CDR2 from the germline V gene are SGHNT and YYREEE (reference sequence). This CDR3 spans 15 amino acids. The V segment lost 4 bases and the J segment 1 base; nucleotides outside the gene matches: 2. DNA for the CDR3: TGTGCCAGCAGCCCTAGCGGGAGGGCCCAAGAGACCCAGTACTTC. Amino acid sequence: CASSPSGRAQETQYF.

This clone was counted a single time. The chain recombines TRBV5-8 with TRBJ1-1; TRBD1 might be the D (5 bases). Per germline, CDR1 SGHTS and CDR2 YDEGEE. The V and J ends lost 4 bases and 7 bases respectively, with 17 bases between them. The CDR3 runs to 14 residues. CDR3 residues: CASSLRFFQGEAFF. In nucleotides, the CDR3 is TGTGCCAGCAGCCTGAGGTTCTTCCAGGGTGAAGCTTTCTTT.

This chain links TRBV28 with TRBJ1-1; TRBD1 matches at 7 bases. The V gene's germline CDR1 is MDHEN and CDR2 SYDVKM. The CDR3 totals 16 residues. J gave up 5 bases and V 4 bases, and 13 bases lay outside the gene matches. DNA for the CDR3: TGTGCCAGCAGTTCTCCCACGGGGACAGCAGGGACTGAAGCTTTCTTT. As protein: CASSSPTGTAGTEAFF.

CDR3 sequence: CASSRTSYNEQFF. The CDR3 DNA reads TGTGCCAGCAGCCGTACTAGCTACAATGAGCAGTTCTTC. This sequence joins TRBV7-8 and TRBJ2-1; tentative D call: TRBD2 (5 bases). The V gene's germline CDR1 is SGHVS and CDR2 FQNEAQ. V was clipped by 5 bases and J by 3 bases, with 8 bases between them. This CDR3 is 13 amino acids long.

The chain couples TRBV25-1 to TRBJ1-2; maybe TRBD1 (6 bases). The V and J ends lost 2 bases and 8 bases respectively, with 18 bases between them. Germline CDR1 and CDR2: MGHDK and SYGVNS. The CDR3 extends over 15 amino acids. CDR3 residues: CASSEIDSGARGYTF. The CDR3 nucleotides are TGTGCCAGCAGTGAAATCGATTCAGGGGCGCGGGGCTACACCTTC.

This clone was seen just once. V and J are TRBV27 and TRBJ1-1, with D maybe TRBD1 (5 bases). The CDR3 totals 17 residues. V lost 4 bases and J 3 bases, leaving 21 bases between the germline ends. The germline gives CDR1 MNHEY, CDR2 SMNVEV (reference sequence). CDR3 in DNA: TGTGCCAGCAGTTGGGGGTGGAAGGTCCCGAGTTACACTGAAGCTTTCTTT. It is translated as CASSWGWKVPSYTEAFF.

The chain couples TRBV18 to TRBJ1-1; the D gene is possibly TRBD1 (6 bases). Germline CDR1 and CDR2: KGHSH and LQKENI. The CDR3 spans 17 residues. V was clipped by 0 bases and J by 4 bases, with 18 bases between them. This chain's CDR3 is CASSPPSGAVHSTEAFF. For the CDR3, the DNA is TGTGCCAGCTCACCACCTTCAGGGGCGGTGCATAGCACTGAAGCTTTCTTT.

The chain has TRBV28 and TRBJ2-1; 8 nucleotides agree with TRBD2. V shed 5 bases and J 5 bases; nucleotides not matched to a gene: 8. The CDR3 totals 15 residues. Germline-derived CDR1 and CDR2 are MDHEN and SYDVKM. The CDR3 protein is CASSTGGGRNNEQFF. The CDR3, as DNA: TGTGCCAGCAGTACGGGCGGCGGGAGGAACAATGAGCAGTTCTTC.

This chain uses TRBV30 with TRBJ2-1; D is undetermined. V lost 7 bases to trimming and J lost 6 bases, with 22 bases between them. The CDR3 loop spans 15 amino acids. Germline CDR1 GTSNPN, CDR2 SVGIG (reference sequence). CDR3 region: CALGSPGSHGNEQFF. Here the CDR3 DNA reads TGTGCCTTGGGGTCCCCCGGGTCCCACGGCAATGAGCAGTTCTTC.

This chain connects TRBV5-1 to TRBJ1-2; 7 nucleotides agree with TRBD1. Trimming at V came to 5 bases and at J to 8 bases, leaving 15 bases not matched to a gene. Per the germline V gene, CDR1 is SGHRS and CDR2 is YFSETQ. This CDR3 contains 15 residues. For the CDR3, the DNA is TGCGCCAGCAGAGAATACAGGGGCTACTCCTCAGGCTACACCTTC. It is translated as CASREYRGYSSGYTF.

V usage is TRBV2 and J usage is TRBJ2-7; TRBD2 matches 9 bases. The V gene's germline CDR1 is SNHLY and CDR2 FYNNEI. The CDR3 sequence is 13 residues long. V was clipped by 3 bases and J by 7 bases; unmatched bases: 4. CDR3 sequence (DNA): TGTGCCAGCAGTGAGGGACTAGCAAGGGAGCAGTACTTC. It encodes CASSEGLAREQYF.

This sequence joins TRBV5-5 and TRBJ2-7; D call uncertain. Trimming stripped 0 bases from V and 0 bases from J, with 4 bases between. The CDR3 runs 13 residues. CDR1 SGHKS and CDR2 YYEKEE come from the germline V gene (reference sequence). This CDR3 is CASSLGNSYEQYF. CDR3 nucleotides: TGTGCCAGCAGCTTGGGGAACTCCTACGAGCAGTACTTC.

This clone was recorded only once. The V and J genes are TRBV7-9 and TRBJ1-1, with a possible D match to TRBD1 (5 bases). The ends were cut back, 7 bases at V and 2 bases at J, with 23 bases in the middle. Germline-derived CDR1 and CDR2 are SEHNR and FQNEAQ (reference sequence). CDR3 length: 17 residues. This chain's CDR3 is CASIPPARDGSNTEAFF. As DNA, the CDR3 is TGTGCCAGCATCCCACCCGCCCGGGACGGAAGTAACACTGAAGCTTTCTTT.

The chain recombines TRBV28 with TRBJ1-4; TRBD1 matches at 7 bases. Germline V gene data show CDR1 as MDHEN and CDR2 as SYDVKM. The CDR3 length is 18 residues. V trimming: 6 bases; J trimming: 3 bases; junction bases outside the gene matches: 16. CDR3 nucleotide sequence: TGTGCCAGCAGGTTACAGGGGACAGCGGGGTTTGCTAATGAAAAACTGTTTTTT. As protein: CASRLQGTAGFANEKLFF.

V usage is TRBV5-1 and J usage is TRBJ2-3, with TRBD2 identical over 9 bases. V trimming: 4 bases; J trimming: 6 bases; junction bases outside the gene matches: 12. Germline loops: CDR1 SGHRS, CDR2 YFSETQ. This CDR3 region has 16 residues. The CDR3 sequence: CASSPPLAGEADTQYF. The CDR3 coding sequence is TGCGCCAGCAGCCCGCCTTTAGCGGGAGAAGCGGATACGCAGTATTTT.

With respect to this clone: The same CDR3 can be traced to other DNA sequences in this sample. V is TRBV7-3 and J is TRBJ2-5; D is undetermined. V was clipped by 1 base and J by 5 bases, with 8 bases between them. This CDR3 has 13 amino acids. Germline assignment: CDR1 SGHTA and CDR2 FQGTGA. The CDR3 bases are TGTGCCAGCAGCTTAAGACGTGGGGAGACCCAGTACTTC. Translating it yields CASSLRRGETQYF.

The rearrangement links TRBV7-2 to TRBJ2-5; D is uncertain. Germline V CDR1 and CDR2: SGHTA, FQGNSA. This CDR3 comprises 11 residues. Trimming removed 5 bases from V and 10 bases from J, with 11 bases in between. CDR3 protein: CASSPVSVQYF. CDR3 nucleotides: TGTGCCAGCAGCCCGGTCTCGGTCCAGTACTTC. Full variable domain (rest looked up from reference TRBV7-2 and TRBJ2-5): GAGVSQSPSNKVTEKGKDVELRCDPISGHTALYWYRQSLGQGLEFLIYFQGNSAPDKSGLPSDRFSAERTGGSVSTLTIQRTQQEDSAVYLCASSPVSVQYFGPGTRLLVL.

The V gene is TRBV2, the J gene TRBJ2-5; D perhaps matches TRBD2 (5 bases). The CDR3 consists of 14 residues. V was trimmed by 4 bases and J by 2 bases, leaving 11 bases between them. Germline V gene lookup returns CDR1 SNHLY and CDR2 FYNNEI. The CDR3 here is CASSVARLQETQYF. CDR3 nucleotide sequence: TGTGCCAGCAGTGTAGCTAGACTACAAGAGACCCAGTACTTC.

This rearrangement joins TRBV13 to TRBJ2-5; TRBD2 matches at 8 bases. Germline V lookup: CDR1 PRHDT, CDR2 FYEKMQ (reference sequence). This CDR3 contains 16 residues. J gave up 2 bases and V 4 bases, and 9 bases lay outside the gene matches. CDR3 in DNA: TGTGCCAGCAGCTACCCGAGGGCTAGCGGGCAAGAGACCCAGTACTTC. Translation: CASSYPRASGQETQYF.

For this clone: Other DNA sequences in the same sample also yield this CDR3. The V and J genes are TRBV28 and TRBJ2-7; D is perhaps TRBD1 (5 bases). Trimming left V 7 bases short and J 0 bases short, with 10 bases between. Per the germline V gene, CDR1 is MDHEN and CDR2 is SYDVKM. CDR3 size: 13 residues. CDR3 loop: CASTRDSSYEQYF. The DNA for the CDR3 is TGTGCCAGCACTCGCGACAGCTCCTACGAGCAGTACTTC.

V usage is TRBV7-2 and J usage is TRBJ2-1; 7 bases line up with TRBD2. Germline V lookup: CDR1 SGHTA, CDR2 FQGNSA. This CDR3 has 16 amino acids. V dropped 3 bases and J dropped 2; count of bases not matched to a gene: 7. In DNA form, the CDR3 reads TGTGCCAGCAGCTTGGGCGGGAGTCCCCCCTACAATGAGCAGTTCTTC. It codes for CASSLGGSPPYNEQFF.

The chain employs TRBV2 and TRBJ2-5; D unclear. This CDR3 spans 13 amino acids. Germline CDR1 SNHLY, CDR2 FYNNEI. The V and J ends lost 11 bases and 0 bases respectively, with 13 bases between them. CDR3: CAAHRLHQETQYF. Here the CDR3 DNA reads TGTGCCGCTCATCGACTGCACCAAGAGACCCAGTACTTC.

This chain uses TRBV10-3 with TRBJ1-1; TRBD1 matches 7 bases. The CDR3 loop spans 18 amino acids. J lost 3 bases, V lost 3 bases, and 16 bases had no gene match. Per germline, CDR1 ENHRY and CDR2 SYGVKD. The CDR3 is CAISDTGALEWLDTEAFF. CDR3 DNA sequence: TGTGCCATCAGTGACACAGGGGCGTTAGAATGGTTGGACACTGAAGCTTTCTTT.

CDR3 coding DNA: TGTGCCAGCAAGGGGGGGGGCACAGATACGCAGTATTTT. This translates into CASKGGGTDTQYF. The chain joins TRBV2 to TRBJ2-3, with a weak D call TRBD2 (7 bases). V was shortened by 7 bases and J by 1 base, with 9 bases between the two germline ends. Germline-derived CDR1 and CDR2 are SNHLY and FYNNEI. The CDR3 sequence is 13 residues long.

This clone was seen just once. DNA of the CDR3: TGCGCCAGCAGCCTGGTATTCGGGGGACCTTCGGAGAATGAGCAGTTCTTC. Its translation: CASSLVFGGPSENEQFF. V and J are TRBV5-1 and TRBJ2-1; TRBD2 might be the D (6 bases). The germline gives CDR1 SGHRS, CDR2 YFSETQ. Trimming removed 4 bases at V and 7 bases at J, with 24 bases between. The CDR3 is 17 amino acids.

In this sample, this clone turned up once. The chain is built from TRBV5-6 and TRBJ2-7; 7 nucleotides match TRBD2. CDR3 length equals 13 residues. CDR1 SGHDT and CDR2 YYEEEE come from the germline V gene. V shed 7 bases and J 6 bases; nucleotides not matched to a gene: 10. Written as DNA, the CDR3 is TGTGCCAGCGGTGGACTAGACTTCTCCGAGCAGTACTTC. This encodes CASGGLDFSEQYF.